The 2 T cell receptor beta chains below all came from one sample that was sequenced in a study of cytomegalovirus exposure and HLA in healthy donors. PCR involved 60 Vbeta and 13 Jbeta primers. Sequencing was performed with immunoSEQ multiplex PCR; in TCRdb, only in-frame clones are kept and a portion is missing. The sample has fewer than 120,000 clones, roughly 80% seen once. Sequencing was performed on PBMCs. The receptors were gathered from a woman in her 30s in good health and CMV-seronegative.

V is TRBV6-5 and J is TRBJ1-2; a possible D gene is TRBD1 (6 bases). CDR3 size: 13 residues. Germline V gene sequence: CDR1 MNHEY, CDR2 SVGAGI. V shed 4 bases and J shed 12 bases, with 18 bases lying between them. The DNA of the CDR3 is TGTGCCAGCAGTTCCACAGGGATCACAGTCCACACCTTC. Its translation: CASSSTGITVHTF.

The chain employs TRBV4-3 and TRBJ1-2, with TRBD1 identical over 7 bases. The trim removed 3 bases at V and 8 bases at J, leaving 6 bases unmatched. Germline V CDR1 and CDR2: LGHNA, YSLEER. This CDR3 has 13 amino acids. CDR3 amino acids: CASSHLGQPGYTF. The CDR3, as DNA: TGCGCCAGCAGCCACCTGGGACAGCCAGGCTACACCTTC.